This T cell receptor (beta chain) was identified in a study of early T cells in non-severe SARS-CoV-2 infection. This CDR3 comprises 15 residues. Germline V gene lookup returns CDR1 SGHTA and CDR2 FQGNSA. V shed 4 bases and J 7 bases; nucleotides not matched to a gene: 7. This clonotype was counted a few times. TCRdb independently ran MiXCR on the 5' RACE reads; one entry per CDR3 protein. This sample has 45,000 to 70,000 distinct CDR3 sequences, with about 9.9% found just once. Sequencing used whole blood. The TCR comes from an adult who was a healthcare worker with PCR-confirmed SARS-CoV-2 infection or an uninfected control (not recorded which). The V gene is TRBV7-2, the J gene TRBJ2-1, with 10 bases matching TRBD1. DNA for the CDR3: TGTGCCAGCAGCTCGACGGTGGACAGGGGGAATGAGCAGTTCTTC. Translation gives CASSSTVDRGNEQFF.